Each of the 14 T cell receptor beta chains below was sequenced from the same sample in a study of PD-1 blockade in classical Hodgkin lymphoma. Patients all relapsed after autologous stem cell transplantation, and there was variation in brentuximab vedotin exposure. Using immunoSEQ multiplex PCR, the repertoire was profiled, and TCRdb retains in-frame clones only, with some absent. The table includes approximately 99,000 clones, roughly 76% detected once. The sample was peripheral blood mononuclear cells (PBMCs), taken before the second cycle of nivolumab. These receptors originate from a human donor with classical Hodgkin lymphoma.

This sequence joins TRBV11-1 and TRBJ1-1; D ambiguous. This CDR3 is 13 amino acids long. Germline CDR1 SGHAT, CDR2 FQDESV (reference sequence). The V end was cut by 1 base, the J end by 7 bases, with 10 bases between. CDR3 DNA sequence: TGTGCCAGCAGCTTAGGCCCAGGAAATGAAGCTTTCTTT. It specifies CASSLGPGNEAFF.

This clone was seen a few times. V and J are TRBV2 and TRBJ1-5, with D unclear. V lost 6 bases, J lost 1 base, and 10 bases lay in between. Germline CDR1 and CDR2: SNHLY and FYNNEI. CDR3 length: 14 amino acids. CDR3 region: CASRADISNQPQHF. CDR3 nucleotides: TGTGCCAGCAGGGCAGACATAAGCAATCAGCCCCAGCATTTT.

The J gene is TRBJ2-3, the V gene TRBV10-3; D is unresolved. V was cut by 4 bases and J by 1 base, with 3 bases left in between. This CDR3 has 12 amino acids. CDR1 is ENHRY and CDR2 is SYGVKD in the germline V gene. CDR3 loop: CAISAGTDTQYF. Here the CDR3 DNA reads TGTGCCATCAGTGCTGGCACAGATACGCAGTATTTT.

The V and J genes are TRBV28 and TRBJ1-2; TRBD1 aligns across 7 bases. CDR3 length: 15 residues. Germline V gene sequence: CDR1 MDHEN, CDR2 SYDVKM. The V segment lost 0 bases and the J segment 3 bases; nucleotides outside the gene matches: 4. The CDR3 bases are TGTGCCAGCAGTTTATGGAGAGGGGGCGACTATGGCTACACCTTC. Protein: CASSLWRGGDYGYTF.

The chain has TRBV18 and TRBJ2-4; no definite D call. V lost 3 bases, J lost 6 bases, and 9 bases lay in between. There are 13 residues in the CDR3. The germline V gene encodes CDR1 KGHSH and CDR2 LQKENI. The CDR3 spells CASSPLDGNIQYF. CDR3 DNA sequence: TGTGCCAGCTCACCTCTGGATGGAAACATTCAGTACTTC.

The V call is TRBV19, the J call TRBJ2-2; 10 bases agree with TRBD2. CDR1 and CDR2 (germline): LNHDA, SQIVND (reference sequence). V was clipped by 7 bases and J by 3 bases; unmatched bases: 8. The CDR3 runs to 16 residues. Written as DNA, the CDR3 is TGTGCCAGTATGAGTTTGACTAGCGGGCACACCGGGGAGCTGTTTTTT. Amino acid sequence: CASMSLTSGHTGELFF.

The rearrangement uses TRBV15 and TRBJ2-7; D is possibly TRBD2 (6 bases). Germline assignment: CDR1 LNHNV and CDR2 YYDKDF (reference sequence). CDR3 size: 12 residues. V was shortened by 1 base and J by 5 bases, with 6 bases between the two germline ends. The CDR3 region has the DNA TGTGCCACCAGCAGAGGGGAGGACGAGCAGTACTTC. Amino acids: CATSRGEDEQYF.

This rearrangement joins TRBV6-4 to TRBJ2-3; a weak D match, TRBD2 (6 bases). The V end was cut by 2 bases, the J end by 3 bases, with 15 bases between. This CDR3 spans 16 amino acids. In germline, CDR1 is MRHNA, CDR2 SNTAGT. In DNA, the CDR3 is TGTGCCAGCAGTGACGCCGACACGGAGGGGACAGATACGCAGTATTTT. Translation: CASSDADTEGTDTQYF.

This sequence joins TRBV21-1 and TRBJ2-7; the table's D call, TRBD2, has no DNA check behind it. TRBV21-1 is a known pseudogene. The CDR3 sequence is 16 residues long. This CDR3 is CASSKAQGLAGAEQYF. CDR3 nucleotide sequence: TGTGCCAGCAGCAAAGCCCAGGGACTAGCGGGAGCCGAGCAGTACTTC.

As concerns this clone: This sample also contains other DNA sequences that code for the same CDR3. CDR3 sequence: CASSLEGQETQYF. CDR3 nucleotide sequence: TGCGCCAGCAGCTTGGAGGGCCAAGAGACCCAGTACTTC. The J gene is TRBJ2-5, the V gene TRBV5-1, with unresolved D. The CDR3 length is 13 residues. Germline assignment: CDR1 SGHRS and CDR2 YFSETQ. Deletions cut 0 bases from V and 1 base from J, with 4 bases between.

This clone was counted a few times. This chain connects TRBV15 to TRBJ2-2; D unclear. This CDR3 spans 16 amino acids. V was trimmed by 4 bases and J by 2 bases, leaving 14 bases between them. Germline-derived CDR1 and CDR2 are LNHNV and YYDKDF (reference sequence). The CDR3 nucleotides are TGTGCCACCAGCAACCGCAAGACAACTAACACCGGGGAGCTGTTTTTT. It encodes CATSNRKTTNTGELFF.

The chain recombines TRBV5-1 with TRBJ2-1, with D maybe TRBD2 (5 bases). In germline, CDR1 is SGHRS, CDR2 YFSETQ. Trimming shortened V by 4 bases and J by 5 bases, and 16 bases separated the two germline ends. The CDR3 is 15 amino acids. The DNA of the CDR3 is TGCGCCAGCAGCCTCCGAGGGCCTAGTGACAATGAGCAGTTCTTC. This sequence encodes CASSLRGPSDNEQFF.

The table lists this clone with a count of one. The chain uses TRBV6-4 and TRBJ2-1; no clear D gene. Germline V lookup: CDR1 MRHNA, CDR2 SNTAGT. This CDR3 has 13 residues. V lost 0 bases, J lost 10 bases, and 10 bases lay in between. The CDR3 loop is CASSDSFISEQFF. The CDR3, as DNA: TGTGCCAGCAGTGACTCATTCATTTCAGAGCAGTTCTTC.

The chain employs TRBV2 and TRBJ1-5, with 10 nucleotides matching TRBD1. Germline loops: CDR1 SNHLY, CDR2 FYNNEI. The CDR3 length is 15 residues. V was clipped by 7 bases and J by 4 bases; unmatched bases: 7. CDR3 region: CASNPVGQGNQPQHF. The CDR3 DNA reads TGTGCCAGCAACCCGGTGGGACAGGGGAATCAGCCCCAGCATTTT.